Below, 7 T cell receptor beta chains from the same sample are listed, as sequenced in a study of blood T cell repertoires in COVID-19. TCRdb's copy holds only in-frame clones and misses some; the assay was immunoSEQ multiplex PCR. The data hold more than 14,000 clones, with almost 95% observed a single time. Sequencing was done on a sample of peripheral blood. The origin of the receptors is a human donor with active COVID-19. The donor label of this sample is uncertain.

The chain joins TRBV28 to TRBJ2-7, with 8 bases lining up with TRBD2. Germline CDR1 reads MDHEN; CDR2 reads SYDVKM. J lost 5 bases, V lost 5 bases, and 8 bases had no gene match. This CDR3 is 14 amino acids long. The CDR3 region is CASSRGGSSHEQYF. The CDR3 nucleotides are TGTGCCAGCAGTCGGGGGGGGAGCAGCCACGAGCAGTACTTC.

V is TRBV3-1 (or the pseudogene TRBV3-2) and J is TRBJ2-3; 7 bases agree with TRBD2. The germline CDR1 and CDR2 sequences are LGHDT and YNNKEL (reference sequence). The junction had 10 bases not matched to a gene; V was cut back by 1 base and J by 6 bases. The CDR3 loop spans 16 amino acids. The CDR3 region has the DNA TGTGCCAGCAGCCAAGGGGGAATAGCGGGTGCTGATACGCAGTATTTT. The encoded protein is CASSQGGIAGADTQYF.

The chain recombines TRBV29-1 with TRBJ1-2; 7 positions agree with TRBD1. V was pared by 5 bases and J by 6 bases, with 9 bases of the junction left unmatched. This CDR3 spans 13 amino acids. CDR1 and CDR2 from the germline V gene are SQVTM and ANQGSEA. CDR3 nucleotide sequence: TGCAGCGTTCGAAAGACAGGGCTTAATGGCTACACCTTC. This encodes CSVRKTGLNGYTF. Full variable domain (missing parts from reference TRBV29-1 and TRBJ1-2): SAVISQKPSRDICQRGTSLTIQCQVDSQVTMMFWYRQQPGQSLTLIATANQGSEATYESGFVIDKFPISRPNLTFSTLTVSNMSPEDSSIYLCSVRKTGLNGYTFGSGTRLTVV.

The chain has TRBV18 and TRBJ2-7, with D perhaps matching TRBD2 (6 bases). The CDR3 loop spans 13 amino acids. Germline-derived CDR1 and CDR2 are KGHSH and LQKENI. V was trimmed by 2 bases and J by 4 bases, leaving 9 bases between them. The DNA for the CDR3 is TGTGCCAGCTCACCAAACGGGGGATACGAGCAGTACTTC. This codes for CASSPNGGYEQYF.

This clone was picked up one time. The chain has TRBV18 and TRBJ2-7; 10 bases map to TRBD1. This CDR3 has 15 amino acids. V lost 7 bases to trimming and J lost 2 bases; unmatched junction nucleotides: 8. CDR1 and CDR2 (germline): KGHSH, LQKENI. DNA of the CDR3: TGTGCCAGCTGCAATCCCGGGACAGGGGCCTACGAGCAGTACTTC. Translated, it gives CASCNPGTGAYEQYF.

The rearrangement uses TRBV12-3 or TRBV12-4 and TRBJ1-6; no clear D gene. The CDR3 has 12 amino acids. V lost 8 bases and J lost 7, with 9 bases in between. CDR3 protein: CASVTGNSPLHF. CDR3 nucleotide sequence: TGTGCCAGCGTAACGGGGAATTCACCCCTCCACTTT.

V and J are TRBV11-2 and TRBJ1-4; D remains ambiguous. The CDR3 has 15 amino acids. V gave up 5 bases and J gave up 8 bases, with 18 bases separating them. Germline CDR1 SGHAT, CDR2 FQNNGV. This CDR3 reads CASSSLGRVEEKLFF. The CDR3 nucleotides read TGTGCCAGCAGCAGTCTCGGGCGGGTGGAGGAAAAACTGTTTTTT.